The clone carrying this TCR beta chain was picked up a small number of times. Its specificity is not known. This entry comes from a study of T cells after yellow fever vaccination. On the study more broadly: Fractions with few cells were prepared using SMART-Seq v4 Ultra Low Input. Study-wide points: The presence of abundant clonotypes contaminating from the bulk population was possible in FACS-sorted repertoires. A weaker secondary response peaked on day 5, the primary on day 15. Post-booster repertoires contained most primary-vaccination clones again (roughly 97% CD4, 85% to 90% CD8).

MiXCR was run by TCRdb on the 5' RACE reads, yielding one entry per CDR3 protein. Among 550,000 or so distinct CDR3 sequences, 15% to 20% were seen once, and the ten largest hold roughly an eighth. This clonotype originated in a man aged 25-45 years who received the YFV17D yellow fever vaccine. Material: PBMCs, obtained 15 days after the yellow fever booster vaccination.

CDR3 amino acids: CASRASNTEAFF. The CDR3 DNA is TGTGCCAGCAGAGCCTCAAACACTGAAGCTTTCTTT. V and J are TRBV12-3 or TRBV12-4 and TRBJ1-1; no clear D. The CDR3 sequence is 12 residues long. Between the trimmed V and J ends, which lost 6 bases and 2 bases, there was a span of 7 bases.